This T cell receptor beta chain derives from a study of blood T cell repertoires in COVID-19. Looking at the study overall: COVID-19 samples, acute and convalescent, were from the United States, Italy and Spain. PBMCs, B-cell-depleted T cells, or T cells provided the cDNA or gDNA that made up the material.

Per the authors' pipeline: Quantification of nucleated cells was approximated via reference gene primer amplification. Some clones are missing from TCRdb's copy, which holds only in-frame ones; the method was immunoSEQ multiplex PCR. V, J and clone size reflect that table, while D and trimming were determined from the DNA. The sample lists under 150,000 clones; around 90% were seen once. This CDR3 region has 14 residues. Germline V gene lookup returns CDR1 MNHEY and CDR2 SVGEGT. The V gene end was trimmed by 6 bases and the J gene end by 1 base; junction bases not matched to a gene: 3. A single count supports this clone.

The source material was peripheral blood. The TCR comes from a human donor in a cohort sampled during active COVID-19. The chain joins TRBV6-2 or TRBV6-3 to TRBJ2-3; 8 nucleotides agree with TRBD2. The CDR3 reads CASSLTSGTDTQYF. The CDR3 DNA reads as TGTGCCAGCAGCCTGACTAGCGGCACAGATACGCAGTATTTT.